The 18 T cell receptor beta chains reported below all come from one sample, sequenced in a study of cytomegalovirus exposure and HLA in healthy donors. Produced via immunoSEQ multiplex PCR; TCRdb's table is partial and in-frame only. The table lists about 78,000 clones, 90% to 97% of them singletons. Sequenced material: PBMCs. The receptor source for this set is a man aged 18 to 30 in good health and CMV-seropositive.

The rearrangement uses TRBV5-1 and TRBJ2-5, with TRBD2 matching over 7 bases. Germline V gene lookup returns CDR1 SGHRS and CDR2 YFSETQ. V shed 1 base, J shed 5 bases, and the junction held 5 bases outside the gene matches. The CDR3 covers 14 residues. CDR3 nucleotide sequence: TGCGCCAGCAGCTTGTGGGCGGGAGTGGAGACCCAGTACTTC. Its protein product is CASSLWAGVETQYF.

The chain employs TRBV5-1 and TRBJ1-2; D uncertain. V was pared by 0 bases and J by 1 base, with 7 bases between. The CDR3 has 14 amino acids. Germline V gene sequence: CDR1 SGHRS, CDR2 YFSETQ. The CDR3 bases are TGCGCCAGCAGCTTGGACGCAGTTAACTATGGCTACACCTTC. Its protein product is CASSLDAVNYGYTF.

The genes are TRBV19 and TRBJ2-7; TRBD1 matches 9 bases. Germline V CDR1 and CDR2: LNHDA, SQIVND (reference sequence). V was clipped by 5 bases and J by 0 bases; unmatched bases: 14. CDR3 length: 18 residues. The CDR3 spells CASSAQGGGTGPSYEQYF. The CDR3 DNA is TGTGCCAGTAGTGCCCAAGGTGGGGGGACAGGGCCCTCCTACGAGCAGTACTTC.

V usage is TRBV11-2 and J usage is TRBJ1-2; TRBD1 matches 7 bases. CDR1 and CDR2 (germline): SGHAT, FQNNGV. This CDR3 has 15 residues. The V and J ends lost 5 bases and 4 bases, in that order; junction bases with no gene match: 10. The CDR3, as DNA: TGTGCCAGCAGCAGAGGGACAGAGGGTACCTATGGCTACACCTTC. It yields the protein CASSRGTEGTYGYTF.

The chain has TRBV7-9 and TRBJ1-1, with D maybe TRBD1 (6 bases). The CDR3 runs to 15 residues. Deletions cut 3 bases from V and 2 bases from J, with 13 bases between. CDR1 and CDR2 from the germline V gene are SEHNR and FQNEAQ (reference sequence). CDR3 in amino acids: CASSFRTAENTEAFF. CDR3 in DNA: TGTGCCAGCAGCTTTAGGACAGCTGAAAACACTGAAGCTTTCTTT.

The DNA for the CDR3 is TGTGCCAGTAGTCTCGGAGAGACCCAGTACTTC. Translating it yields CASSLGETQYF. The chain links TRBV19 to TRBJ2-5, with D unresolved. This CDR3 contains 11 residues. Germline values: CDR1 LNHDA, CDR2 SQIVND (reference sequence). Trimming left V 5 bases short and J 4 bases short, with 5 bases between.

The genes are TRBV19 and TRBJ1-2; 10 positions agree with TRBD1. CDR3 length equals 15 residues. V lost 6 bases, J lost 8 bases, and 12 bases stayed unmatched. The germline V gene has CDR1 LNHDA and CDR2 SQIVND (reference sequence). CDR3 bases: TGTGCCAGTAGCCCTAGACAGGGGGCTAGGGGAGGCTACACCTTC. Its protein product is CASSPRQGARGGYTF.

This sequence joins TRBV19 and TRBJ2-7; 7 bases align to TRBD1. Germline-derived CDR1 and CDR2 are LNHDA and SQIVND (reference sequence). The CDR3 runs 15 residues. Trimming removed 6 bases from V and 4 bases from J; junction bases left unmatched: 12. This CDR3 is CASSIRDSGTYEQYF. The DNA of the CDR3 is TGTGCCAGTAGCATCCGGGACAGCGGAACTTACGAGCAGTACTTC. The full variable domain, completed using reference TRBV19 and TRBJ2-7, is DGGITQSPKYLFRKEGQNVTLSCEQNLNHDAMYWYRQDPGQGLRLIYYSQIVNDFQKGDIAEGYSVSREKKESFPLTVTSAQKNPTAFYLCASSIRDSGTYEQYFGPGTRLTVT.

This chain uses TRBV5-1 with TRBJ2-5; D perhaps matches TRBD1 (5 bases). Trimming removed 4 bases at V and 2 bases at J, with 12 bases between. Germline V gene sequence: CDR1 SGHRS, CDR2 YFSETQ. The CDR3 consists of 14 residues. The CDR3 is CASSAGRTQETQYF. DNA of the CDR3: TGCGCCAGCAGCGCCGGACGGACACAAGAGACCCAGTACTTC.

The chain combines TRBV11-3 with TRBJ1-1; perhaps TRBD1 as D (5 bases). Germline CDR1 reads SGHNT; CDR2 reads YENEEA. This CDR3 contains 13 residues. V lost 8 bases, J lost 4 bases, and 14 bases lay in between. The DNA for the CDR3 is TGTGCCAGCGGTCAAACAGGTTCCACTGAAGCTTTCTTT. This sequence encodes CASGQTGSTEAFF.

This rearrangement joins TRBV21-1 to TRBJ2-2; the table names TRBD1, a call not compared with the DNA. TRBV21-1 is a listed pseudogene. This CDR3 is built from 17 residues. CDR3 loop: CASSRHRDNENTGELFF. The CDR3 nucleotides are TGTGCCAGCAGCAGACACCGGGACAACGAGAACACCGGGGAGCTGTTTTTT.

The chain recombines TRBV7-9 with TRBJ1-1, with D perhaps matching TRBD1 (6 bases). CDR1 and CDR2 from the germline V gene are SEHNR and FQNEAQ (reference sequence). With 1 base removed from V and 7 bases from J, the gap between germline ends came to 16 bases. The CDR3 covers 15 residues. CDR3 nucleotide sequence: TGTGCCAGCAGCTTAGTCACCCGGGGGGCAGGTGAAGCTTTCTTT. Its protein product is CASSLVTRGAGEAFF.

The genes are TRBV27 and TRBJ2-2, with 8 nucleotides matching TRBD1. The V gene's germline CDR1 is MNHEY and CDR2 SMNVEV (reference sequence). With V trimmed by 4 bases and J by 6 bases, 10 bases remained unmatched. This CDR3 is 16 amino acids long. The CDR3 DNA sequence: TGTGCCAGCAGTTCCCCCGCGACAGGGGCGGCCGGGGAGCTGTTTTTT. It specifies CASSSPATGAAGELFF.

The chain combines TRBV6-4 with TRBJ2-1; 13 nucleotides line up with TRBD2. V dropped 4 bases and J dropped 6; count of bases not matched to a gene: 0. CDR1 is MRHNA, CDR2 SNTAGT, per germline. The CDR3 sequence is 14 residues long. The CDR3 sequence is CASSGTSGSNEQFF. The CDR3 coding sequence is TGTGCCAGCAGTGGGACTAGCGGGAGCAATGAGCAGTTCTTC.

The chain links TRBV6-1 to TRBJ1-2; D unclear. The germline V gene encodes CDR1 MNHNS and CDR2 SASEGT. The CDR3 runs to 13 residues. Trimming took 5 bases from V and 4 from J, leaving 11 bases between them. As DNA, the CDR3 is TGTGCCAGCAGTTCTACCATGTTCTATGGCTACACCTTC. Protein product: CASSSTMFYGYTF.

The chain joins TRBV5-1 to TRBJ1-1; the match to TRBD1 covers 7 bases. The CDR3 extends over 12 amino acids. Germline V CDR1 and CDR2: SGHRS, YFSETQ. V was clipped by 5 bases and J by 5 bases; unmatched bases: 3. The CDR3, as DNA: TGCGCCAGCAGAACAGGGGAAACTGAAGCTTTCTTT. This codes for CASRTGETEAFF.

This rearrangement joins TRBV21-1 to TRBJ2-7; the table gives TRBD1 as D, unverified against the DNA. TRBV21-1 is reported as a pseudogene. This CDR3 contains 16 residues. In DNA, the CDR3 is TGTGCCAGCACCCAACGGGAGGGACAGGGGTCTACCGAGCAGTACTTC. It codes for CASTQREGQGSTEQYF.

CDR3 DNA: TGTGCCTTCACGGACAGGGACAACTATGGCTACACCTTC. It encodes CAFTDRDNYGYTF. This chain joins TRBV30 and TRBJ1-2, with 8 bases matching TRBD1. J lost 2 bases, V lost 7 bases, and 6 bases had no gene match. This CDR3 is built from 13 residues. The V gene's germline CDR1 is GTSNPN and CDR2 SVGIG (reference sequence).